The 29 T cell receptor beta chains in this list originate from one sample, sequenced in a study of blood T cell repertoires in COVID-19. Clones were read by immunoSEQ multiplex PCR, and TCRdb kept only the in-frame ones, dropping some. The sample holds hundreds of thousands of clones, more than 70% seen once. Sequenced input: peripheral blood. These receptors came from a woman aged 70-85 years with COVID-19, enrolled during active disease.

The chain recombines TRBV7-2 with TRBJ2-5, with TRBD2 matching 8 bases. Trimming took 3 bases from V and 2 from J; bases not matched to a gene: 8. Germline CDR1 SGHTA, CDR2 FQGNSA. The CDR3 is 16 residues long. The CDR3 loop is CASSLGPAGAQETQYF. Written as DNA, the CDR3 is TGTGCCAGCAGCTTGGGTCCAGCGGGGGCTCAAGAGACCCAGTACTTC.

The rearrangement joins TRBV6-5 to TRBJ2-3; TRBD2 agrees at 10 bases. Germline CDR1 is MNHEY and CDR2 is SVGAGI. Unmatched junction bases numbered 4, after V lost 0 bases and J lost 4 bases. The CDR3 has 16 amino acids. This chain's CDR3 is CASSYSVAGGPDTQYF. Here the CDR3 DNA reads TGTGCCAGCAGTTACTCAGTAGCGGGGGGCCCAGATACGCAGTATTTT.

Here the CDR3 DNA reads TGTGCCAGCAGTGAAGGCGTCAGGGCCATATATTTT. Translation gives CASSEGVRAIYF. The rearrangement uses TRBV2 and TRBJ1-3; tentatively, D is TRBD1 (5 bases). The CDR3 loop spans 12 amino acids. Per germline, CDR1 SNHLY and CDR2 FYNNEI. V lost 1 base and J 11 bases, leaving 9 bases between the germline ends.

This chain uses TRBV6-1 with TRBJ1-5; D gene ambiguous. Germline CDR1 and CDR2: MNHNS and SASEGT. V was cut by 0 bases and J by 9 bases, with 12 bases left in between. The CDR3 extends over 14 amino acids. The CDR3 sequence is CASSEAGGNGPQHF. The CDR3 DNA is TGTGCCAGCAGTGAAGCAGGCGGGAACGGGCCCCAGCATTTT.

This sequence joins TRBV11-3 and TRBJ1-4, with TRBD1 matching 8 bases. Germline-derived CDR1 and CDR2 are SGHNT and YENEEA. The V segment lost 5 bases and the J segment 4 bases; nucleotides outside the gene matches: 9. The CDR3 has 16 amino acids. In DNA, the CDR3 is TGTGCCAGCAGCGAAAACCACAGGGGGGGTAATGAAAAACTGTTTTTT. Translating it yields CASSENHRGGNEKLFF.

The rearrangement joins TRBV18 to TRBJ2-1; 8 bases fit TRBD2. The trim removed 3 bases at V and 6 bases at J, leaving 7 bases unmatched. Germline CDR1 KGHSH, CDR2 LQKENI. This CDR3 comprises 15 residues. CDR3 DNA sequence: TGTGCCAGCTCACCGGTTAGCGGGGCCGGCAATGAGCAGTTCTTC. It translates to CASSPVSGAGNEQFF.

The chain is built from TRBV7-2 and TRBJ2-3; D unclear. CDR3 length: 13 amino acids. Trimming pared 2 bases from V and 4 bases from J, leaving 7 bases between. Germline CDR1 reads SGHTA; CDR2 reads FQGNSA. CDR3 amino acids: CASSLRAADTQYF. The CDR3 coding sequence is TGTGCCAGCAGCTTAAGAGCCGCAGATACGCAGTATTTT.

The chain employs TRBV4-3 and TRBJ2-5; 7 nucleotides align to TRBD2. CDR3 length: 16 residues. Germline CDR1 and CDR2: LGHNA and YSLEER. The junction had 5 bases not matched to a gene; V was cut back by 0 bases and J by 1 base. The CDR3 DNA reads TGCGCCAGCAGCCAAGAGGTTAGCGGGCGCCAAGAGACCCAGTACTTC. Protein sequence: CASSQEVSGRQETQYF.

The gene calls are TRBV6-2 or TRBV6-3 and TRBJ1-6; 11 bases match TRBD1. The CDR3 extends over 15 amino acids. Germline V lookup: CDR1 MNHEY, CDR2 SVGEGT. V lost 3 bases to trimming and J lost 11 bases; unmatched junction nucleotides: 6. In DNA form, the CDR3 reads TGTGCCAGCAGTTATAGGACAGGGGGCTCGGCACCCCTCCACTTT. This sequence encodes CASSYRTGGSAPLHF.

The chain recombines TRBV9 with TRBJ2-1, with 7 positions matching TRBD2. The V gene end was trimmed by 0 bases and the J gene end by 5 bases; junction bases not matched to a gene: 5. Germline V gene lookup returns CDR1 SGDLS and CDR2 YYNGEE. The CDR3 contains 15 residues. In DNA form, the CDR3 reads TGTGCCAGCAGCGTAGTAGAACGGGGGGACAATGAGCAGTTCTTC. Amino acid sequence: CASSVVERGDNEQFF.

V gene TRBV27 combines with J gene TRBJ1-2, with D tentatively TRBD1 (6 bases). Trimming took off 6 bases at V and 0 bases at J, with 11 bases between the two ends. CDR1 is MNHEY and CDR2 is SMNVEV in the germline V gene (reference sequence). This CDR3 region has 14 residues. CDR3 amino acids: CASRLDSTNYGYTF. In DNA form, the CDR3 reads TGTGCCAGCAGACTGGACAGCACTAACTATGGCTACACCTTC.

The rearrangement links TRBV19 to TRBJ2-3, with a tentative D call TRBD2 (6 bases). CDR3 length equals 15 residues. The germline V gene has CDR1 LNHDA and CDR2 SQIVND (reference sequence). Trimming cost V 1 base and J 2 bases, with 10 bases left between them. The CDR3 is CASSIGGLTTDTQYF. The CDR3, as DNA: TGTGCCAGTAGTATAGGCGGACTAACCACAGATACGCAGTATTTT.

The gene calls are TRBV28 and TRBJ2-3; TRBD1 might be the D (7 bases). Germline values: CDR1 MDHEN, CDR2 SYDVKM. V shed 8 bases and J shed 3 bases, with 15 bases lying between them. The CDR3 is made up of 14 amino acids. Written as DNA, the CDR3 is TGTGCCAGCGGCAAGGAGGGGGCTACAGATACGCAGTATTTT. Translated: CASGKEGATDTQYF.

The chain carries TRBV29-1 and TRBJ2-3, with D possibly matching TRBD1 (6 bases). Trimming removed 5 bases at V and 6 bases at J, with 15 bases between. Per germline, CDR1 SQVTM and CDR2 ANQGSEA. This CDR3 has 13 residues. CDR3 sequence reads: CSVSAGVYDTQYF. The DNA for the CDR3 is TGCAGCGTTTCGGCAGGGGTTTACGATACGCAGTATTTT.

The chain combines TRBV12-3 or TRBV12-4 with TRBJ2-7; 7 nucleotides agree with TRBD1. Unmatched junction bases numbered 7, after V lost 6 bases and J lost 5 bases. The CDR3 runs to 13 residues. The CDR3 here is CASRTTGVHEQYF. DNA for the CDR3: TGTGCCAGCAGGACTACAGGGGTCCACGAGCAGTACTTC.

V gene TRBV2 combines with J gene TRBJ1-2; tentatively, D is TRBD1 (6 bases). Germline lookup yields CDR1 SNHLY and CDR2 FYNNEI. The CDR3 extends over 14 amino acids. Trimming removed 6 bases from V and 8 bases from J, with 19 bases in between. The CDR3 is CASSALPGGDGYTF. The CDR3 DNA is TGTGCCAGCAGCGCCCTTCCTGGGGGCGACGGCTACACCTTC.

The chain has TRBV30 and TRBJ2-1, with D possibly being TRBD1 (5 bases). This CDR3 has 12 residues. Trimming cost V 3 bases and J 8 bases, with 11 bases left between them. Germline CDR1 is GTSNPN and CDR2 is SVGIG (reference sequence). The CDR3 spells CAWRGPYDEQFF. DNA for the CDR3: TGTGCCTGGAGGGGGCCTTATGATGAGCAGTTCTTC.

The chain couples TRBV5-6 to TRBJ1-2; 7 bases are shared with TRBD1. V was pared by 2 bases and J by 4 bases, with 5 bases of the junction left unmatched. CDR1 is SGHDT and CDR2 is YYEEEE in the germline V gene. The CDR3 consists of 14 residues. This CDR3 reads CASSLPQGSYGYTF. The CDR3 DNA reads TGTGCCAGCAGCTTACCACAGGGGAGCTATGGCTACACCTTC.

The J gene is TRBJ1-4, the V gene TRBV27, with a weak D call TRBD1 (6 bases). The length of the CDR3 is 15 residues. Trimming stripped 4 bases from V and 3 bases from J, with 12 bases between. CDR1 and CDR2 (germline): MNHEY, SMNVEV (reference sequence). The CDR3 loop reads CASSSIRGANEKLFF. The CDR3 nucleotides read TGTGCCAGCAGTTCCATCAGGGGAGCTAATGAAAAACTGTTTTTT.

The chain has TRBV5-1 and TRBJ1-2, with 9 bases fitting TRBD1. The CDR3 runs 14 residues. Trimming took 4 bases from V and 8 from J; bases not matched to a gene: 9. Germline assignment: CDR1 SGHRS and CDR2 YFSETQ. The CDR3: CASSPGTGIGGYTF. The CDR3 DNA sequence: TGCGCCAGCAGCCCGGGGACAGGGATAGGGGGCTACACCTTC. Combining the CDR3 with reference TRBV5-1 and TRBJ1-2 gives the whole variable domain KAGVTQTPRYLIKTRGQQVTLSCSPISGHRSVSWYQQTPGQGLQFLFEYFSETQRNKGNFPGRFSGRQFSNSRSEMNVSTLELGDSALYLCASSPGTGIGGYTFGSGTRLTVV.

The V and J genes are TRBV5-8 and TRBJ1-2; 7 bases are a match to TRBD1. Germline CDR1 reads SGHTS; CDR2 reads YDEGEE. V was clipped by 2 bases and J by 5 bases; unmatched bases: 3. The CDR3 contains 13 residues. CDR3 sequence reads: CASSFGTAYGYTF. The CDR3 bases are TGTGCCAGCAGCTTTGGGACAGCTTATGGCTACACCTTC.

J is TRBJ2-5 and V is TRBV6-5, with TRBD2 matching 8 bases. Germline lookup yields CDR1 MNHEY and CDR2 SVGAGI. The ends lost 6 bases at V and 3 bases at J; junction bases unmatched: 6. This CDR3 is 14 amino acids long. This CDR3 is CASRIAGLKETQYF. The CDR3 region has the DNA TGTGCCAGCAGAATAGCGGGGTTAAAAGAGACCCAGTACTTC.

V gene TRBV5-4 combines with J gene TRBJ1-4; maybe TRBD1 (6 bases). Trimming cost V 1 base and J 0 bases, with 13 bases left between them. The germline gives CDR1 SGHNT, CDR2 YYREEE (reference sequence). The CDR3 runs to 17 residues. In DNA, the CDR3 is TGTGCCAGCAGCTTGAAACAGGGTGGTGCAACTAATGAAAAACTGTTTTTT. Translating it yields CASSLKQGGATNEKLFF.

The chain combines TRBV2 with TRBJ1-2; no clear D. Trimming pared 6 bases from V and 3 bases from J, leaving 8 bases between. Germline V CDR1 and CDR2: SNHLY, FYNNEI. The CDR3 consists of 12 residues. The CDR3 sequence is CASRRGYYGYTF. CDR3 nucleotide sequence: TGTGCCAGCAGGAGAGGTTACTATGGCTACACCTTC.

The CDR3: CASARRGDGGYEQYF. Written as DNA, the CDR3 is TGTGCCAGCGCCCGTCGGGGGGACGGGGGCTACGAGCAGTACTTC. V and J are TRBV28 and TRBJ2-7, with 7 bases that match TRBD2. The junction had 13 bases not matched to a gene; V was cut back by 8 bases and J by 3 bases. The CDR3 runs 15 residues. Per the germline V gene, CDR1 is MDHEN and CDR2 is SYDVKM.

The chain couples TRBV15 to TRBJ2-5; D is possibly TRBD1 (5 bases). Germline V lookup: CDR1 LNHNV, CDR2 YYDKDF (reference sequence). This CDR3 is built from 13 residues. V lost 1 base and J 3 bases, leaving 6 bases between the germline ends. The CDR3 loop is CATSRATEETQYF. The CDR3 coding sequence is TGTGCCACCAGCAGAGCGACAGAAGAGACCCAGTACTTC.

This clone has more than one count but fewer than ten. The J gene is TRBJ1-4, the V gene TRBV6-6, with D possibly being TRBD1 (6 bases). Germline CDR1 and CDR2: MNHNY and SVGAGI (reference sequence). The CDR3 has 12 amino acids. V was pared by 11 bases and J by 10 bases, with 17 bases between. The CDR3 region has the DNA TGTGCCGCTACCCAGGGGAAAGGAAAACTGTTTTTT. Residues: CAATQGKGKLFF.

J is TRBJ2-3 and V is TRBV6-4; tentatively, D is TRBD2 (6 bases). Germline CDR1 reads MRHNA; CDR2 reads SNTAGT. Trimming removed 2 bases at V and 1 base at J, with 7 bases between. The CDR3 loop spans 14 amino acids. The CDR3 sequence is CASSDASGTDTQYF. The CDR3 region has the DNA TGTGCCAGCAGTGACGCTAGCGGCACAGATACGCAGTATTTT.

J is TRBJ2-7 and V is TRBV6-2 or TRBV6-3; D gene uncertain. The V gene lost 1 base and the J gene lost 4 bases, with 5 bases spanning the gap. The CDR3 loop spans 12 amino acids. Germline lookup yields CDR1 MNHEY and CDR2 SVGEGT. The DNA of the CDR3 is TGTGCCAGCAGTTACTACGGTTACGAGCAGTACTTC. Protein sequence: CASSYYGYEQYF.